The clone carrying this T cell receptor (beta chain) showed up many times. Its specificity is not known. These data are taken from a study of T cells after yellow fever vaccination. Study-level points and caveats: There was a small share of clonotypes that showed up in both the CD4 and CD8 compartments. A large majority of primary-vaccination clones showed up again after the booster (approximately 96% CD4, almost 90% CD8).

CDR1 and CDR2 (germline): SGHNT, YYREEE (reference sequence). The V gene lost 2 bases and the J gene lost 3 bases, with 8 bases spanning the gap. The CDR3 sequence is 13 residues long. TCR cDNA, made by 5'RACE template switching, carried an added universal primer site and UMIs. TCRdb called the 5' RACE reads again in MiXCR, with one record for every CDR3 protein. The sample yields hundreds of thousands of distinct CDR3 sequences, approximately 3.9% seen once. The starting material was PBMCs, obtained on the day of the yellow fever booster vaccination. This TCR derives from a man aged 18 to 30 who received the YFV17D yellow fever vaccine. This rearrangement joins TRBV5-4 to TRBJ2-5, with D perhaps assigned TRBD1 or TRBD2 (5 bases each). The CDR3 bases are TGTGCCAGCAGCTTTTGGGGGAAAGAGACCCAGTACTTC. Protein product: CASSFWGKETQYF.